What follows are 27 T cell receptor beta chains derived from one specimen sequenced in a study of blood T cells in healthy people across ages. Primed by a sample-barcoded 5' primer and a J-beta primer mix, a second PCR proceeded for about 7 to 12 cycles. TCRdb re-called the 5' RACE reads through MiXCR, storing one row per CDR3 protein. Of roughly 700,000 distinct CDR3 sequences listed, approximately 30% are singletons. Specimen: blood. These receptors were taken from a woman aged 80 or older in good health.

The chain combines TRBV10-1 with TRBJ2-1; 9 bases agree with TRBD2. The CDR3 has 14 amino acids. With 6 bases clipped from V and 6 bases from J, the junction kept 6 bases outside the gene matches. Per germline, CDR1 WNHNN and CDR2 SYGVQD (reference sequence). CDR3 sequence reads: CASSGSGGLNEQFF. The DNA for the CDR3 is TGCGCCAGCAGCGGTAGCGGGGGCCTCAATGAGCAGTTCTTC.

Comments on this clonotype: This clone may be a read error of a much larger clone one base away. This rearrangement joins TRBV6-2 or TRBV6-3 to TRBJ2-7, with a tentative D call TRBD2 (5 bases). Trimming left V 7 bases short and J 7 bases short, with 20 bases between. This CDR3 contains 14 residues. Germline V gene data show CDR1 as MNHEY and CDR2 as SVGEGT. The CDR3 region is CASTPGDRYNEQYF. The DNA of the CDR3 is TGTGCCAGCACTCCCGGGGATCGGTACAATGAGCAGTACTTC.

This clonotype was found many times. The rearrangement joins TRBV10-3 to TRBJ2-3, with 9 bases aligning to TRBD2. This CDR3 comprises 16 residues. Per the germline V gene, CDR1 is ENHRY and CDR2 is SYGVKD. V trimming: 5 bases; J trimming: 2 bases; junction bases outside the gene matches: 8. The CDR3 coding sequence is TGTGCCATCAGTCCGGTCGGACTAGCGAACACAGATACGCAGTATTTT. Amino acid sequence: CAISPVGLANTDTQYF.

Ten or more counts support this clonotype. The CDR3 protein is CASSVSPGGASGANVLTF. DNA for the CDR3: TGTGCCAGCAGCGTATCTCCAGGGGGGGCCTCTGGGGCCAACGTCCTGACTTTC. The chain employs TRBV9 and TRBJ2-6; perhaps D is TRBD1 or TRBD2 (7 bases each). Germline CDR1 SGDLS, CDR2 YYNGEE. This CDR3 region has 18 residues. V was trimmed by 1 base and J by 0 bases, leaving 14 bases between them.

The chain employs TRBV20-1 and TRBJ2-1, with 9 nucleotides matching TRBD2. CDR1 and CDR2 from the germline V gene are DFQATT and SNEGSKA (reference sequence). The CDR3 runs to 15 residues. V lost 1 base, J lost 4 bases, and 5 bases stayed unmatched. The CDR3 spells CSARALAGSYNEQFF. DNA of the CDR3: TGCAGTGCTAGAGCTCTAGCGGGGAGTTACAATGAGCAGTTCTTC.

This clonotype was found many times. CDR3 coding DNA: TGTGCCAGCAGCTTAGCGAGGCGGGGGGGGATCTACGAGCAGTACTTC. This sequence encodes CASSLARRGGIYEQYF. The chain combines TRBV7-6 with TRBJ2-7; 9 bases line up with TRBD2. Germline CDR1 SGHVS, CDR2 FNYEAQ. Trimming at V came to 0 bases and at J to 3 bases, leaving 6 bases not matched to a gene. The CDR3 has 16 amino acids.

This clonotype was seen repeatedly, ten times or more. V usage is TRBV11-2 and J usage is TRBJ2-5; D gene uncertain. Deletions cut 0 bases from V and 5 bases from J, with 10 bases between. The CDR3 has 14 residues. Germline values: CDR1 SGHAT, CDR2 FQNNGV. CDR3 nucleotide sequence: TGTGCCAGCAGCTTAGACCCCCCTGGCGAGACCCAGTACTTC. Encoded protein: CASSLDPPGETQYF.

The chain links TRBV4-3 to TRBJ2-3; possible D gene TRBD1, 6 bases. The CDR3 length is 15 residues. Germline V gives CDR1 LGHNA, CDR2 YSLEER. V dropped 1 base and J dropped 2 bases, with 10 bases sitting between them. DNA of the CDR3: TGCGCCAGCAGCCAAGGGGGACACTACACAGATACGCAGTATTTT. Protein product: CASSQGGHYTDTQYF.

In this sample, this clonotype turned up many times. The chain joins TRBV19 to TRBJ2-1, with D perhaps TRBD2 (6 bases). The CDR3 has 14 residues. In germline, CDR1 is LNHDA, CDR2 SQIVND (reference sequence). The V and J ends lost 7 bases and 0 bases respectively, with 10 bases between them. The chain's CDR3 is CASMGGSSYNEQFF. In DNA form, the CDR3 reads TGTGCCAGTATGGGGGGAAGCTCCTACAATGAGCAGTTCTTC. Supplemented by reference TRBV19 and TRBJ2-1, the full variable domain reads DGGITQSPKYLFRKEGQNVTLSCEQNLNHDAMYWYRQDPGQGLRLIYYSQIVNDFQKGDIAEGYSVSREKKESFPLTVTSAQKNPTAFYLCASMGGSSYNEQFFGPGTRLTVL.

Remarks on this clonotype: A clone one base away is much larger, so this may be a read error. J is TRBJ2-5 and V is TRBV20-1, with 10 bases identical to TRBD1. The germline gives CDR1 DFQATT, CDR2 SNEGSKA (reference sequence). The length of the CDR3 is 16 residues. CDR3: CSARDQGQGTTETRYF. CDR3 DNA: TGCAGTGCTAGAGATCAGGGACAGGGGACGACGGAGACCCGGTACTTC.

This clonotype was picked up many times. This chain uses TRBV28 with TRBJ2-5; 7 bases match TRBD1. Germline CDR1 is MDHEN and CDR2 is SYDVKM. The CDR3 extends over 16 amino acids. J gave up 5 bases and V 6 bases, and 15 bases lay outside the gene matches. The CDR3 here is CASSPGQGEARETQYF. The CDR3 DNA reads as TGTGCCAGCAGCCCCGGGCAGGGGGAAGCACGGGAGACCCAGTACTTC. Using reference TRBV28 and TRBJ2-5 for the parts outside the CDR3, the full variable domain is DVKVTQSSRYLVKRTGEKVFLECVQDMDHENMFWYRQDPGLGLRLIYFSYDVKMKEKGDIPEGYSVSREKKERFSLILESASTNQTSMYLCASSPGQGEARETQYFGPGTRLLVL.

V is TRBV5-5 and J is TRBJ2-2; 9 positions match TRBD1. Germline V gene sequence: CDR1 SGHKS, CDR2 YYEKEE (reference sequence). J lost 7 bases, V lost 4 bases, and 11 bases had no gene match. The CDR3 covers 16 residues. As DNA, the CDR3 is TGTGCCAGCAGCCCCGGGACAGGGCGAGGAGGCGGGGAGCTGTTTTTT. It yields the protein CASSPGTGRGGGELFF.

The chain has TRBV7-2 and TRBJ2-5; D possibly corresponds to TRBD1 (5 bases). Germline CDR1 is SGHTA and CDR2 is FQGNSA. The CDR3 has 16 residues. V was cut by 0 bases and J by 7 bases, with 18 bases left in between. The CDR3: CASSLAQGGASGTQYF. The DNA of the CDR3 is TGTGCCAGCAGCTTAGCTCAGGGTGGGGCATCAGGGACCCAGTACTTC. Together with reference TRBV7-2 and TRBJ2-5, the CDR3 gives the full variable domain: GAGVSQSPSNKVTEKGKDVELRCDPISGHTALYWYRQSLGQGLEFLIYFQGNSAPDKSGLPSDRFSAERTGGSVSTLTIQRTQQEDSAVYLCASSLAQGGASGTQYFGPGTRLLVL.

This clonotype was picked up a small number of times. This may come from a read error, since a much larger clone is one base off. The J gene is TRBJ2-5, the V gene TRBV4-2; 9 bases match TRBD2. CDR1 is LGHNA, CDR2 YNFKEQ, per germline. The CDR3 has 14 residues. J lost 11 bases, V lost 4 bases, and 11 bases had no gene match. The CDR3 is CASSPELAGVEQYF. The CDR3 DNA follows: TGTGCCAGCAGCCCGGAACTAGCGGGCGTTGAGCAGTACTTC.

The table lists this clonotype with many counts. The CDR3 DNA sequence: TGTGCCAGCACTAGAGGACAGGGGGCCACAGATACGCAGTATTTT. Protein sequence: CASTRGQGATDTQYF. V and J are TRBV2 and TRBJ2-3; 11 bases line up with TRBD1. This CDR3 is 15 amino acids long. CDR1 SNHLY and CDR2 FYNNEI come from the germline V gene. V lost 7 bases, J lost 2 bases, and 5 bases stayed unmatched.

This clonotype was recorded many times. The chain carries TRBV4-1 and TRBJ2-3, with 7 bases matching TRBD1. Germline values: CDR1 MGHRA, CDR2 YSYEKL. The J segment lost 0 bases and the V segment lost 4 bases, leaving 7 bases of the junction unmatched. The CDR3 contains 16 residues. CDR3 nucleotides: TGCGCCAGCAGCCCCGATACGGGACAGAGCACAGATACGCAGTATTTT. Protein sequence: CASSPDTGQSTDTQYF.

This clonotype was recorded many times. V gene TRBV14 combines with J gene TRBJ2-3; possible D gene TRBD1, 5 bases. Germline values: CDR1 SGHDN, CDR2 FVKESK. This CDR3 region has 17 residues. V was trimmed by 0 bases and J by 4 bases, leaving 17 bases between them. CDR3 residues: CASSQDLGHGIADTQYF. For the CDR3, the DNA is TGTGCCAGCAGCCAAGATCTTGGACACGGCATCGCAGATACGCAGTATTTT.

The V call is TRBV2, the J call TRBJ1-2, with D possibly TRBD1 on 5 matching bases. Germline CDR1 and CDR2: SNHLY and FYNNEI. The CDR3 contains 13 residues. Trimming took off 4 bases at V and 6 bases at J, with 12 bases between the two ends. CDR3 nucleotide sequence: TGTGCCAGCAGTGTCGCAGGGATCGATGGCTACACCTTC. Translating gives CASSVAGIDGYTF.

The CDR3 DNA sequence: TGTGCCAGCAGCTTGACAGGGGAGAGTCAGCCCCAGCATTTT. This gives the protein CASSLTGESQPQHF. The rearrangement uses TRBV5-5 and TRBJ1-5, with 7 bases lining up with TRBD1. The CDR3 spans 14 residues. The germline V gene encodes CDR1 SGHKS and CDR2 YYEKEE (reference sequence). Trimming at V came to 1 base and at J to 6 bases, leaving 4 bases not matched to a gene.

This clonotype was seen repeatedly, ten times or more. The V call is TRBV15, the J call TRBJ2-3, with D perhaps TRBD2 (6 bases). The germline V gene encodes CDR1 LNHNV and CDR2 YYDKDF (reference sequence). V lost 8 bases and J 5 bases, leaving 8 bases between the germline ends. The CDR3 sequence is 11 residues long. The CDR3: CATAGRDTQYF. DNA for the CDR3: TGTGCCACCGCCGGGAGAGATACGCAGTATTTT.

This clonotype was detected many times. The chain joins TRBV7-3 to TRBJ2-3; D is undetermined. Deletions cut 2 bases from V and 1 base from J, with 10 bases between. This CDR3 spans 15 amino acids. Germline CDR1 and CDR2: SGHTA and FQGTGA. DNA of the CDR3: TGTGCCAGCAGCTTATTCCGCAAAGGCACAGATACGCAGTATTTT. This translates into CASSLFRKGTDTQYF.

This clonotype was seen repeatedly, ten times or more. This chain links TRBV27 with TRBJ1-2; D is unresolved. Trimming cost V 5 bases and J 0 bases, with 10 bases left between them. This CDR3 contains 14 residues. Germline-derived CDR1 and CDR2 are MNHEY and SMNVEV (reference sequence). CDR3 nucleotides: TGTGCCAGCAGTGGCAGAGGATCTAACTATGGCTACACCTTC. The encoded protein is CASSGRGSNYGYTF.

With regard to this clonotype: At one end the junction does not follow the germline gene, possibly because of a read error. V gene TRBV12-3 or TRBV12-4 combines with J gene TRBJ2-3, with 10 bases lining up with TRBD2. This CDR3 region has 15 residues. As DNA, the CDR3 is TGTGCCAGCAGTTTACAGCGGGGGGGCGCAGATGCGCAGTATTTT. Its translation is CASSLQRGGADAQYF.

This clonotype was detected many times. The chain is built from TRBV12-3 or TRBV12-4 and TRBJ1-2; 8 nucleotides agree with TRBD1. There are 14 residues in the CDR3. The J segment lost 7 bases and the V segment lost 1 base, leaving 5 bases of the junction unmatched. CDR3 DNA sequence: TGTGCCAGCAGTTTAGGACGACAGGGGATTGGCTACACCTTC. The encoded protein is CASSLGRQGIGYTF.

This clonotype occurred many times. CDR3 residues: CASRLGGPGETQYF. The CDR3 bases are TGTGCCAGCCGTTTAGGGGGCCCGGGGGAGACCCAGTACTTC. The chain employs TRBV2 and TRBJ2-5, with 7 bases matching TRBD1. The germline gives CDR1 SNHLY, CDR2 FYNNEI. The V and J ends lost 8 bases and 5 bases, in that order; junction bases with no gene match: 11. The length of the CDR3 is 14 residues.

CDR3 region: CASSSRVAGLSPEQFF. The CDR3 bases are TGTGCCAGCAGCTCTAGAGTGGCGGGCCTTTCACCTGAGCAGTTCTTC. This rearrangement joins TRBV7-2 to TRBJ2-1; D might be TRBD2 (5 bases). The CDR3 totals 16 residues. The germline V gene has CDR1 SGHTA and CDR2 FQGNSA. Trimming shortened V by 4 bases and J by 9 bases, and 22 bases separated the two germline ends.

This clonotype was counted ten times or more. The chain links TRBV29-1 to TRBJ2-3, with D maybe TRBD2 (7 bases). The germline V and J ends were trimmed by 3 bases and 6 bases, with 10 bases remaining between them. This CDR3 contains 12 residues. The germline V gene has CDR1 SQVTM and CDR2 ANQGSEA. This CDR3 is CSVDGGQDTQYF. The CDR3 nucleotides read TGCAGCGTTGACGGGGGGCAGGATACGCAGTATTTT.